A single sample is the source of the 12 T cell receptor beta chains below, sequenced in a study of T-cell memory formation after mild COVID-19. TCRdb called the 5' RACE reads again in MiXCR, with one record for every CDR3 protein. Among under 300,000 distinct CDR3 sequences, less than 9.5% were seen once, and the ten largest hold less than 25%. Specimen: PBMCs or a T cell subset sorted from them (not recorded which). The receptors here all came from a man younger than 35 who had mild COVID-19 (a few samples of this study predate the infection). Cell type and time point are not known.

This clonotype has ten or more counts. The CDR3 loop reads CASPPPGGGSTDTQYF. The CDR3 nucleotides are TGTGCCAGCCCCCCCCCGGGCGGGGGTAGCACAGATACGCAGTATTTT. The chain recombines TRBV28 with TRBJ2-3, with 7 nucleotides matching TRBD2. This CDR3 region has 16 residues. V lost 8 bases to trimming and J lost 0 bases; unmatched junction nucleotides: 11. The germline V gene encodes CDR1 MDHEN and CDR2 SYDVKM.

The sample holds a few counts of this clonotype. The chain recombines TRBV10-3 with TRBJ1-3; D gene ambiguous. The CDR3 spans 13 residues. V lost 4 bases and J 8 bases, leaving 12 bases between the germline ends. The germline gives CDR1 ENHRY, CDR2 SYGVKD. CDR3 amino acids: CAISVRERYTIYF. CDR3 in DNA: TGTGCCATCAGTGTTCGGGAGCGATACACCATATATTTT.

The table lists this clonotype with a few counts. J is TRBJ2-1 and V is TRBV24-1; D is perhaps TRBD2 (6 bases). CDR3 size: 16 residues. Trimming took off 2 bases at V and 7 bases at J, with 17 bases between the two ends. Germline loops: CDR1 KGHDR, CDR2 SFDVKD. Written as DNA, the CDR3 is TGTGCCACCAGTGATTCGACTAGACGGGGTAGGAATGAGCAGTTCTTC. Translation: CATSDSTRRGRNEQFF.

This clonotype was detected many times. The CDR3 DNA reads as TGTGCCAGTAGTCTGTCGGGGGGGTCCTACGAGCAGTACTTC. This encodes CASSLSGGSYEQYF. The V gene is TRBV19, the J gene TRBJ2-7; 8 nucleotides agree with TRBD2. The CDR3 is made up of 14 amino acids. Per germline, CDR1 LNHDA and CDR2 SQIVND (reference sequence). V gave up 5 bases and J gave up 1 base; unmatched junction bases: 4.

The table lists this clonotype with many counts. The chain links TRBV29-1 to TRBJ2-4, with D possibly being TRBD2 (6 bases). This CDR3 spans 12 amino acids. The V and J ends lost 4 bases and 7 bases respectively, with 11 bases between them. CDR1 is SQVTM and CDR2 is ANQGSEA in the germline V gene. The CDR3 DNA reads TGCAGCGTTGCGTACGGGGGTAACATTCAGTACTTC. Amino acids: CSVAYGGNIQYF.

This clonotype was detected many times. The chain carries TRBV7-2 and TRBJ1-4, with 7 bases aligning to TRBD1. In germline, CDR1 is SGHTA, CDR2 FQGNSA. This CDR3 contains 15 residues. Trimming took 1 base from V and 6 from J; bases not matched to a gene: 5. CDR3 coding DNA: TGTGCCAGCAGCTTAGTGCGGCAGGGGGATGAAAAACTGTTTTTT. Translating it yields CASSLVRQGDEKLFF. The entire variable domain, with the rest obtained from reference TRBV7-2 and TRBJ1-4, is as follows: GAGVSQSPSNKVTEKGKDVELRCDPISGHTALYWYRQSLGQGLEFLIYFQGNSAPDKSGLPSDRFSAERTGGSVSTLTIQRTQQEDSAVYLCASSLVRQGDEKLFFGSGTQLSVL.

This clonotype has more than one count but fewer than ten. The genes are TRBV20-1 and TRBJ1-2; D is possibly TRBD1 (6 bases). Germline V lookup: CDR1 DFQATT, CDR2 SNEGSKA (reference sequence). Trimming removed 3 bases at V and 7 bases at J, with 12 bases between. The CDR3 covers 12 residues. The DNA of the CDR3 is TGCAGTGCTAGCCGGGACACGATTGGCTACACCTTC. It encodes CSASRDTIGYTF.

The J gene is TRBJ2-3, the V gene TRBV20-1; possibly TRBD2 for D (6 bases). V was pared by 3 bases and J by 14 bases, with 18 bases between. The CDR3 has 12 residues. CDR1 and CDR2 (germline): DFQATT, SNEGSKA (reference sequence). The CDR3 spells CSASGTPISGYF. The CDR3 DNA reads TGCAGTGCTAGCGGGACTCCTATATCGGGGTATTTT.

This chain connects TRBV5-1 to TRBJ2-7; 7 bases agree with TRBD2. The CDR3 runs to 14 residues. With 4 bases clipped from V and 7 bases from J, the junction kept 11 bases outside the gene matches. The germline gives CDR1 SGHRS, CDR2 YFSETQ. The CDR3 sequence is CASSQAGGLGEQYV. The CDR3 bases are TGCGCCAGCAGCCAAGCCGGGGGGTTGGGAGAGCAGTACGTC.

The table lists this clonotype with many counts. The J gene is TRBJ2-2, the V gene TRBV20-1; 14 bases fit TRBD2. Germline V gives CDR1 DFQATT, CDR2 SNEGSKA (reference sequence). The CDR3 is 17 amino acids. V shed 1 base and J 4 bases; nucleotides not matched to a gene: 5. The CDR3 sequence: CSARATSGGVGTGELFF. CDR3 nucleotide sequence: TGCAGTGCTAGAGCGACTAGCGGGGGGGTTGGCACCGGGGAGCTGTTTTTT.

The V and J genes are TRBV10-3 and TRBJ1-1, with D possibly TRBD1 on 6 matching bases. The CDR3 extends over 14 amino acids. V was shortened by 7 bases and J by 4 bases, with 16 bases between the two germline ends. Germline V lookup: CDR1 ENHRY, CDR2 SYGVKD. CDR3 amino acids: CAIKGQGSVTEAFF. CDR3 DNA sequence: TGTGCCATCAAAGGGCAGGGGTCGGTCACTGAAGCTTTCTTT.

This clonotype was seen a few times. The CDR3 loop is CASSSGLVTGVTQYF. The CDR3 coding sequence is TGTGCCAGCAGCTCGGGCCTTGTTACGGGGGTGACCCAGTACTTC. This chain connects TRBV7-2 to TRBJ2-5, with D perhaps TRBD2 (6 bases). The CDR3 runs 15 residues. CDR1 and CDR2 from the germline V gene are SGHTA and FQGNSA. Trimming removed 4 bases from V and 7 bases from J, with 19 bases in between.